This T cell receptor (beta chain) was sequenced for a study of T cell repertoires in cytomegalovirus infection. Study context: Recently described HLA-C-restricted plus well-studied HLA-B-restricted CMV epitopes were used. Matching HLA type and CMV infection were both indicated by public TCR beta signatures.

One entry per CDR3 protein, called by TCRdb with MiXCR from the reads. The table has over 250,000 distinct CDR3 sequences, roughly a fifth seen once. A note on this clonotype: The target antigen is unknown.

Germline lookup yields CDR1 MDHEN and CDR2 SYDVKM. V was pared by 3 bases and J by 4 bases, with 13 bases between. The CDR3 loop spans 14 amino acids. Notes on the study in general: Ex vivo responses were dominated by HLA-C-restricted CMV-specific TCR beta clonotypes. Using cumulative public TCR beta family frequency, the authors identified those who carried CMV together with the relevant HLA.

V is TRBV28 and J is TRBJ2-7; D remains ambiguous. This TCR came from a human donor in good health (CMV status not recorded). Some clones in this sample may be carry-over from other donors' samples. This specimen was cultured PBMCs, taken from culture after CMV antigen stimulation. The CDR3 spells CASSLDGGVYEQYF. The DNA for the CDR3 is TGTGCCAGCAGTTTGGATGGCGGAGTTTACGAGCAGTACTTC.